This T cell receptor beta chain was documented in a study of CD8 T cells in ankylosing spondylitis. Study-level points and caveats: What appeared characteristic of ankylosing spondylitis blood was a TCR beta motif of several highly homologous variants.

Regarding this clonotype: As yet, its antigen is unknown.

TCRdb passed the 5' RACE reads through MiXCR, listing each CDR3 protein once. This table has about 66,000 distinct CDR3 sequences, 6.2% appearing once. V was shortened by 1 base and J by 4 bases, with 13 bases between the two germline ends. The V gene's germline CDR1 is DFQATT and CDR2 SNEGSKA (reference sequence). This CDR3 is 14 amino acids long. The rearrangement uses TRBV20-1 and TRBJ2-5; a possible D gene is TRBD2 (6 bases). The sequenced sample was synovial fluid, either unsorted or a sorted T cell fraction (not recorded which). This sequence originates from a male donor with ankylosing spondylitis. CDR3 residues: CSARGWRDLETQYF. The CDR3 nucleotides read TGCAGTGCTAGAGGTTGGAGGGACTTAGAGACCCAGTACTTC.